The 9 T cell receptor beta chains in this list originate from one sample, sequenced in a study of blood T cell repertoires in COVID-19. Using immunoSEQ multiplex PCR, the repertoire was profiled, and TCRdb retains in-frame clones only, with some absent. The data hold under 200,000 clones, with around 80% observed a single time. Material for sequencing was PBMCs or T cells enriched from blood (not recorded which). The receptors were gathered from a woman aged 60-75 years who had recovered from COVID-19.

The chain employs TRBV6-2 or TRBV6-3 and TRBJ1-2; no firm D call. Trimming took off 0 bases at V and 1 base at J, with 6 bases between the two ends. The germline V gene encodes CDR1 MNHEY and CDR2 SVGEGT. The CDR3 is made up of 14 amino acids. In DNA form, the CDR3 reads TGTGCCAGCAGTTACTCAACAGATAACTATGGCTACACCTTC. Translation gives CASSYSTDNYGYTF.

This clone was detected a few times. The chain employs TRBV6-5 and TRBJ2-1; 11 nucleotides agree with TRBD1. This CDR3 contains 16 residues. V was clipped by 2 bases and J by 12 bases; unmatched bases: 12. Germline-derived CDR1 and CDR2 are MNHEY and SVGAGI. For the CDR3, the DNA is TGTGCCAGCAGTTACGGCCCTGGACAGGGGGCAGCGGGGCAGTTCTTC. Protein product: CASSYGPGQGAAGQFF.

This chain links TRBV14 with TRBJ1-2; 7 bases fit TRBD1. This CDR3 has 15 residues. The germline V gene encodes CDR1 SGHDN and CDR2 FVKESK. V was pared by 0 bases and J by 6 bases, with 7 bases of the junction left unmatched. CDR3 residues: CASSQEGRTGDGYTF. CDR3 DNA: TGTGCCAGCAGCCAAGAGGGAAGAACAGGGGATGGCTACACCTTC.

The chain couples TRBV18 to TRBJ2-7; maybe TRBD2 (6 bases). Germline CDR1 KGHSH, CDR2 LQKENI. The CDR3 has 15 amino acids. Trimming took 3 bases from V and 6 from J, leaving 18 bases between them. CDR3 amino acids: CASSPTAGSWSEQYF. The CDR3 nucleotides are TGTGCCAGCTCACCTACCGCGGGGAGTTGGTCCGAGCAGTACTTC.

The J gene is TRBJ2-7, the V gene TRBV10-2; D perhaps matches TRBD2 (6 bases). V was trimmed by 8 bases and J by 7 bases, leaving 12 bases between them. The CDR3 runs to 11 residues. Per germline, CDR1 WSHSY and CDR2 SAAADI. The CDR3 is CASGGTDEQYF. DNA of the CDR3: TGCGCCAGCGGGGGGACGGATGAGCAGTACTTC.

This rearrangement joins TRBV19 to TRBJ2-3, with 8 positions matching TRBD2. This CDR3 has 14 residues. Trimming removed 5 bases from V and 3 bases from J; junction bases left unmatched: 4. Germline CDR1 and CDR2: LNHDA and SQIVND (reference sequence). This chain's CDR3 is CASSLLAATDTQYF. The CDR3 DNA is TGTGCCAGTAGTTTACTAGCGGCAACAGATACGCAGTATTTT.

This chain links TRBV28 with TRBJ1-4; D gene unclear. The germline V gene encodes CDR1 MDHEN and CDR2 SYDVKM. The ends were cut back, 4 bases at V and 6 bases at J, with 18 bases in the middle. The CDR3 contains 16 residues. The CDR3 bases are TGTGCCAGCAGTTCGAGTTGGAGGGAGATGGATGAAAAACTGTTTTTT. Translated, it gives CASSSSWREMDEKLFF.

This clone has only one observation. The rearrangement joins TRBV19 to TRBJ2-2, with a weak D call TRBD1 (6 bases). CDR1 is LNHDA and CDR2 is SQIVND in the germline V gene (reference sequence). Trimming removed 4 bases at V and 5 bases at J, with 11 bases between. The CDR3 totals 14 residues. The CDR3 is CASSKQGKTGELFF. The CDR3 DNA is TGTGCCAGTAGTAAACAGGGAAAGACCGGGGAGCTGTTTTTT.

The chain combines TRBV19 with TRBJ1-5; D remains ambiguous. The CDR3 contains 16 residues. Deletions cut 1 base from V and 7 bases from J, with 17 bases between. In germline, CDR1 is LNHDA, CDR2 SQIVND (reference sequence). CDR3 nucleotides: TGTGCCAGTAGTATAGGTAGTCGGGGTCCGGGACAGCCCCAGCATTTT. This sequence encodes CASSIGSRGPGQPQHF.